The present entry profiles one T cell receptor (beta chain) with its context. Its specificity is unknown. The sample originates from a study of cytomegalovirus exposure and HLA in healthy donors. Amplification used 60 Vbeta primers and 13 Jbeta primers. The data were produced by immunoSEQ multiplex PCR, yet TCRdb's version contains in-frame clones alone and is incomplete. Of more than 75,000 clones in the sample, 79% were seen once. The CDR3 covers 15 residues. The V end was cut by 7 bases, the J end by 4 bases, with 19 bases between. The germline V gene encodes CDR1 LNHDA and CDR2 SQIVND (reference sequence). Points from the study as a whole: In vitro work confirmed that a few CMV-associated chains recognize CMV antigens. Apparent HLA restriction characterized most CMV-associated TCR beta chains in a later analysis.

The sequence came from a man aged 30 to 45 in good health and CMV-seronegative. What was sequenced was PBMCs. The chain carries TRBV19 and TRBJ1-2; D not resolved. CDR3: CASTTQSGSGYGYTF. The CDR3 region has the DNA TGTGCCAGTACCACCCAGTCTGGGTCGGGCTATGGCTACACCTTC.